Each of the 4 T cell receptor beta chains below was sequenced from the same sample in a study of blood T cell repertoires in COVID-19. Here immunoSEQ multiplex PCR was the method, and the copy in TCRdb shows in-frame clones only, minus some. This sample has some 76,000 clones, with 90% found just once. The sample was peripheral blood. The source of these receptors is a woman in her late teens or twenties with acute or convalescent COVID-19.

This chain connects TRBV30 to TRBJ2-3; weak D call: TRBD2 (5 bases). The germline V gene has CDR1 GTSNPN and CDR2 SVGIG (reference sequence). The CDR3 spans 11 residues. Trimming left V 1 base short and J 8 bases short, with 7 bases between. The CDR3 bases are TGTGCCTGGAGTGGACGGGGTACGCAGTATTTT. As protein: CAWSGRGTQYF.

V usage is TRBV10-3 and J usage is TRBJ2-1, with TRBD2 matching 8 bases. Unmatched junction bases numbered 7, after V lost 3 bases and J lost 0 bases. The germline CDR1 and CDR2 sequences are ENHRY and SYGVKD. The CDR3 is 17 amino acids. CDR3 DNA: TGTGCCATCAGTGACTCTAGCGGGCAAAGCTCCTACAATGAGCAGTTCTTC. Translated: CAISDSSGQSSYNEQFF.

The chain combines TRBV11-2 with TRBJ2-1, with unresolved D. CDR1 and CDR2 (germline): SGHAT, FQNNGV. The V and J ends lost 5 bases and 6 bases respectively, with 8 bases between them. The CDR3 is 12 amino acids. The CDR3 DNA sequence: TGTGCCAGCAGCCCCGGTAGCAATGAGCAGTTCTTC. This codes for CASSPGSNEQFF.

The V and J genes are TRBV28 and TRBJ1-5; D is unresolved. Germline V gene data show CDR1 as MDHEN and CDR2 as SYDVKM. The ends were cut back, 6 bases at V and 4 bases at J, with 7 bases in the middle. There are 12 residues in the CDR3. The CDR3 DNA reads TGTGCCAGCAGGGCAGATAATCAGCCCCAGCATTTT. This codes for CASRADNQPQHF.